This T cell receptor (beta chain) comes out of a study of blood T cells in healthy people across ages (dated by TCRdb to the mid-2010s). Notes on the research overall: Template switching captured roughly one uniquely barcoded TCR beta cDNA molecule per two T cells in model experiments. Four age groups were formed from the donors: young (average approximately 16 years), middle-aged (approximately 42), aged (around 68) and long-lived (about 80). Two additional independent replicas of 1 million unique cDNA reads from the same blood draw were analyzed for two donors (one aged 18 to 29 and one aged 80 or older). To avoid experimental bias, donors of different ages were spread randomly across the sequencing lanes. To track age-related changes in TCR beta repertoire diversity, the study relied on deep sequencing normalized with unique cDNA molecular identifiers.

Here is what the overall study found, with its caveats: The CMV infection status of donors was not known, potentially confounding age-related changes in expanded clonotypes. Because profiling used bulk unsorted PBMCs, naive and antigen-experienced compartments could not be compared conclusively. As age increased, observed TCR beta diversity per million T cells dropped in a roughly linear way, and a significant reduction was already evident by age about 40. There was a strong correlation between observed TCR beta diversity and the percentage of naive T cells measured by flow cytometry. Compared with the aged group, the long-lived group had more naive CD4+ T cells, fewer expanded clones and increased TCR diversity, suggesting age selection. Estimates of total diversity based on one million sequenced T cells were considered lower bounds and underestimates.

The method was 5' RACE. The sample was run on an Illumina HiSeq 2500. The second PCR ran for roughly 6 to 11 cycles and used a J-beta primer mix along with a sample-barcoded 5' primer. Each TCR beta cDNA molecule received a unique molecular identifier from a template-switch 5' adaptor carrying 12 random nucleotides. Each sample yielded at least 3 million CDR3-containing paired-end reads. First-strand cDNA was synthesized from all RNA with the Mint cDNA synthesis kit, primed by a TRBC-specific oligonucleotide. All cDNA was treated with uracil-DNA glycosylase and then went through a first 18-cycle PCR with the universal primers M1SS and BC2_uni_R. The original methods were these. Normalization of each sample was performed by random selection of 1 million high-quality reads, each carrying a distinct molecular identifier. Instead of being binned into consensus sequences, reads that shared molecular identifiers were thrown out. MiTCR, set to a Q25 quality threshold and the strictest error-elimination algorithm, was used for CDR3 identification, clonotype clustering and error correction. A nonparametric unseen species model with Euler transformation was used to estimate lower-bound total TCR beta diversity. TCRdb redid the processing of the public reads, applying fastp at Q25 and MiXCR, and retained in-frame beta chains. Every entry covers one CDR3 protein and lists the most common genes and DNA from its rows. The V and J calls here are based on TCRdb, not the publication. The sample contains under 1,000,000 distinct CDR3 sequences, around 50% of them found a single time. Together, the top ten hold about a sixth of the sample.

Systemically healthy Caucasian individuals from Russia, around 38 in total and aged roughly 6 to 100 years, were included as donors. Each donor gave approximately 10 milliliters of peripheral blood, collected into EDTA-treated Vacutainer tubes. Ficoll-Paque density-gradient centrifugation was used to isolate PBMCs, with at least 7 million per sample. Trizol reagent was used to extract total RNA from PBMCs, with at least 5.5 micrograms per sample. The percentages of naive CD45RAhigh/CD27high T cells were determined by flow cytometry on a PBMC aliquot from every donor. Taken from the germline V gene, the CDR1 and CDR2 loops are SGHDT and YYEEEE. V is cut by 4 bases and J by 5 bases, and the space between the germline ends is 17 bases. There are 15 amino acids in the CDR3, from cysteine to phenylalanine inclusive. This entry keeps only the CDR3 DNA: 45 bases, framed from base 1. This clonotype was seen a few times. The antigen this receptor binds is unknown. No much larger clone exists at a distance of one base, and base qualities are not known.

This chain joins TRBV5-6 to TRBJ2-3, and TRBD2 may be the D gene, going by 6 matching bases. This TCR was recovered from a man aged 80 or over in good health. The sequencing sample was made of blood. This receptor has the CDR3 CASSIASGAGDTQYF. In nucleotides, the sequence is TGTGCCAGCAGCATTGCTTCGGGAGCAGGAGATACGCAGTATTTT.